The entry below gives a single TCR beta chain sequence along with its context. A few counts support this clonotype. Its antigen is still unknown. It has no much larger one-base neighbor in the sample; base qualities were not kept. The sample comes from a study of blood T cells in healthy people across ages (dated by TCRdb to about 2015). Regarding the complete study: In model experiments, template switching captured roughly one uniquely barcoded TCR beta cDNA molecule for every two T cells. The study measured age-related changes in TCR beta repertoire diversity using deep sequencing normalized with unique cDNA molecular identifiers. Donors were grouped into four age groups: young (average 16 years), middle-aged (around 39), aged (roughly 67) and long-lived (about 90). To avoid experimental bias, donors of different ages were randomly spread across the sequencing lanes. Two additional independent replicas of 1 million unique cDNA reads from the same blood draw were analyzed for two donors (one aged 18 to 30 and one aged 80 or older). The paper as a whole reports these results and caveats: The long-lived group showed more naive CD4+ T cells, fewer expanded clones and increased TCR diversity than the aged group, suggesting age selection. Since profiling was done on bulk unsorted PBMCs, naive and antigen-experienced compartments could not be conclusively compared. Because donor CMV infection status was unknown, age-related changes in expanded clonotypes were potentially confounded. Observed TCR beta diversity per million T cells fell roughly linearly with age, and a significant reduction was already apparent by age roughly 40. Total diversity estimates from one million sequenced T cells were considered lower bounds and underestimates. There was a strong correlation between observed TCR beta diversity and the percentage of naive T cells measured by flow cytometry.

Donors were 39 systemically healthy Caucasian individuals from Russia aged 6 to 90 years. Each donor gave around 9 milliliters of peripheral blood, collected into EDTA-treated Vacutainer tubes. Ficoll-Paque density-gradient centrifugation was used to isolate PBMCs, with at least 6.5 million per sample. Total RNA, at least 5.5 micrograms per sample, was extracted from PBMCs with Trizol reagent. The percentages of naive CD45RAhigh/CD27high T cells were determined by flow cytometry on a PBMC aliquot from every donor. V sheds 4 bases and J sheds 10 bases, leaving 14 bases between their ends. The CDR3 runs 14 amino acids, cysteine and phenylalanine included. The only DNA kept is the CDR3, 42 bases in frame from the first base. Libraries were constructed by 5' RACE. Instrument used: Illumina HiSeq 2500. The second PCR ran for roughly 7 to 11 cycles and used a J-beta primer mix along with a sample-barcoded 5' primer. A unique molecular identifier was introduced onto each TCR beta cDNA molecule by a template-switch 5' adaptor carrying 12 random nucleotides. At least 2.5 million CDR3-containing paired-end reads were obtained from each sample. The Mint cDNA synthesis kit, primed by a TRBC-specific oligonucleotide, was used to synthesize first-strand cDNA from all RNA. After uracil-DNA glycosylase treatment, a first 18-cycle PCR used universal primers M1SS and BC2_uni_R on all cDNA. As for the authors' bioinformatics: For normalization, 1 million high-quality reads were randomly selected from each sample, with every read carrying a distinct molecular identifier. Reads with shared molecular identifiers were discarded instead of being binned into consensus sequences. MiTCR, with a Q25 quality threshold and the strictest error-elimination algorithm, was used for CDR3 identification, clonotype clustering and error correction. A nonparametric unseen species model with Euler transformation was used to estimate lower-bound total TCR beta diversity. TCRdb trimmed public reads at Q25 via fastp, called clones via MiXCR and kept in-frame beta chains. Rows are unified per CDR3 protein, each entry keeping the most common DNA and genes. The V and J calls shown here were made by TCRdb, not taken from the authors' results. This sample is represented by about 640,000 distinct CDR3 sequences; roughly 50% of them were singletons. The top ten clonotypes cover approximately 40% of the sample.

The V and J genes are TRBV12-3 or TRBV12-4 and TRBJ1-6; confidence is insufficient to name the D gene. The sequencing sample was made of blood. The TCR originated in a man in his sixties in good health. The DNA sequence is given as TGTGCCAGCAGTTCCGGGTTGCTGGGGTCACCCCTCCACTTT. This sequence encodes CASSSGLLGSPLHF.